This paragraph covers one T cell receptor (beta chain) sequence. Its target is unknown. It was into CD45RA+ naive and CD45RA-negative memory subsets that the CD4+ cells were split. This entry belongs to a study of shared clonotypes between healthy human individuals. Regarding the study as a whole: Clonotype sharing across several donors was observed for around 5.1% of naive CD4 clonotypes.

There are 12 residues in the CDR3. The ends lost 6 bases at V and 7 bases at J; junction bases unmatched: 5. CDR1 MDHEN and CDR2 SYDVKM come from the germline V gene. Measured with immunoSEQ multiplex PCR; TCRdb has only the in-frame clones, and not every one. Here the sample spans about 680,000 clones, roughly 70% being singletons. This chain links TRBV28 with TRBJ1-1; 7 bases line up with TRBD1. The TCR originated in a woman between 25 and 40 years old in good health. Sequences were obtained from memory CD4+ T cells sorted from blood. Stated subset: CD45RA-negative fraction. CDR3 sequence reads: CASSRGQIEAFF. CDR3 DNA sequence: TGTGCCAGCAGCAGGGGACAGATTGAAGCTTTCTTT. Full variable domain (outside the CDR3, taken from reference TRBV28 and TRBJ1-1): DVKVTQSSRYLVKRTGEKVFLECVQDMDHENMFWYRQDPGLGLRLIYFSYDVKMKEKGDIPEGYSVSREKKERFSLILESASTNQTSMYLCASSRGQIEAFFGQGTRLTVV.